These T cell receptor beta chains were read from a single sample in a study of PD-1 blockade in classical Hodgkin lymphoma. Here immunoSEQ multiplex PCR was the method, and the copy in TCRdb shows in-frame clones only, minus some. Seen here are about 40,000 clones, 87% observed once, and the top ten hold roughly 9%. The sequenced sample was peripheral blood mononuclear cells (PBMCs), obtained at baseline. The source is a human donor with classical Hodgkin lymphoma. The conserved cysteine and the conserved F or W are not part of the CDR3 here.

cdr3_length j_call v_call cdr3_aa
11 TRBJ1-2 TRBV5-1 ASSLVGGGGYT
19 TRBJ2-3 TRBV6-4 ASSDSRASGRETKVTDTQY
9 TRBJ2-2 TRBV30 AWAGAGELF
14 TRBJ2-5 TRBV11-2 ASSFAGGGMMETQY
12 TRBJ1-1 TRBV5-6 ASSYPTGTRGAF
10 TRBJ1-4 TRBV5-1 ASSYSNEKLF
14 TRBJ1-3 TRBV6-5 ASSYSKAGSGNTIY
12 TRBJ1-4 TRBV6-5 ASSFQGGNEKLF
13 TRBJ2-7 TRBV19 ASSTPGSGAYEQY
16 TRBJ2-3 TRBV7-9 ASREGLAGYYSTDTQY
9 TRBJ2-2 TRBV2 ASRYTGELF
13 TRBJ1-4 TRBV5-1 ASSHSTETNEKLF
14 TRBJ1-1 TRBV10-1 ANPPGPSSLNTEAF
12 TRBJ2-3 TRBV7-7 ASSSGTIEDTQY
11 TRBJ1-2 TRBV19 ASSIDISYGYT
10 TRBJ1-2 TRBV2 ATEEGEGGYT
11 TRBJ2-2 TRBV10-3 ALRTQEGGELF
12 TRBJ2-7 TRBV7-7 ASSLGQGTYEQY
13 TRBJ1-1 TRBV6-5 ASRATGGIATEAF
18 TRBJ2-6 TRBV19 ASSTPPGQGLDSGANVLT
10 TRBJ1-5 TRBV6-4 ASSPRIQPQH
11 TRBJ2-5 TRBV27 ASSPTHQETQY
9 TRBJ2-2 TRBV19 ASTWAGELF
14 TRBJ2-1 TRBV5-1 ASSLDPREGYNEQF
13 TRBJ2-2 TRBV6-5 ASRTKRGHTGELF
10 TRBJ1-2 TRBV29-1 SVEDEGDGYT
10 TRBJ2-1 TRBV12-5 ASGPAGSEQF
13 TRBJ2-2 TRBV2 ASRIEGGNTGELF
11 TRBJ2-7 TRBV7-7 ASSPGVFYEQY
9 TRBJ2-2 TRBV4-2 ASRRFEELF
12 TRBJ2-7 TRBV7-9 ASSPDIGSYEQY
14 TRBJ1-1 TRBV11-2 ASSLWTGGRNTEAF
14 TRBJ2-7 TRBV7-2 ASSLAPGLAEYEQY
13 TRBJ2-7 TRBV2 ASNYRQFVGYEQY
13 TRBJ2-1 TRBV5-1 ASSWPGPVYNEQF
13 TRBJ2-7 TRBV11-2 ASSNPGTGIYEQY
9 TRBJ2-3 TRBV20-1 SARDLDTQY
14 TRBJ2-3 TRBV27 ASSLLRPLSTDTQY